These 14 T cell receptor beta chains share one sample of origin, sequenced in a study of cytomegalovirus exposure and HLA in healthy donors. Both 60 Vbeta primers and 13 Jbeta primers went into the PCR. TCRdb keeps only in-frame clones here, not all; method: immunoSEQ multiplex PCR. This table has tens of thousands of clones, around 73% appearing once. The sequenced material came from PBMCs. These receptors were collected from a woman aged 30 to 39 in good health and CMV-seronegative.

This chain connects TRBV28 to TRBJ1-4; 7 bases match TRBD1. Germline lookup yields CDR1 MDHEN and CDR2 SYDVKM. This CDR3 spans 15 amino acids. V was clipped by 1 base and J by 8 bases; unmatched bases: 7. The CDR3 nucleotides are TGTGCCAGCAGTTTATCGGGAACAGGGGAGGAAAAACTGTTTTTT. Translating it yields CASSLSGTGEEKLFF.

V usage is TRBV30 and J usage is TRBJ1-2, with D perhaps TRBD1 (5 bases). Trimming removed 3 bases at V and 5 bases at J, with 10 bases between. From germline, CDR1 is GTSNPN and CDR2 SVGIG (reference sequence). The CDR3 spans 12 residues. The CDR3 bases are TGTGCCTGGAGCGGGGGAGTGTATGGCTACACCTTC. Amino acid sequence: CAWSGGVYGYTF.

In its sample, this clone ranks as medium-sized (0.01 to 0.1%). The chain links TRBV7-6 to TRBJ2-7; TRBD1 matches 10 bases. CDR1 and CDR2 (germline): SGHVS, FNYEAQ. The CDR3 is made up of 14 amino acids. With 6 bases clipped from V and 6 bases from J, the junction kept 8 bases outside the gene matches. The CDR3 DNA sequence: TGTGCCAGCAGGCCAGACAGGGGGCTCGGCGAGCAGTACTTC. It encodes CASRPDRGLGEQYF.

V usage is TRBV30 and J usage is TRBJ2-1, with 8 bases aligning to TRBD2. The CDR3 runs 14 residues. V lost 5 bases and J lost 3; bases outside the gene matches: 6. Germline CDR1 and CDR2: GTSNPN and SVGIG (reference sequence). The CDR3 DNA follows: TGTGCCTGGCCGGGCCTAGCGGGCTACAATGAGCAGTTCTTC. Encoded protein: CAWPGLAGYNEQFF.

This chain links TRBV6-1 with TRBJ2-1; 7 nucleotides agree with TRBD1. The V gene end was trimmed by 3 bases and the J gene end by 6 bases; junction bases not matched to a gene: 8. The V gene's germline CDR1 is MNHNS and CDR2 SASEGT. The CDR3 sequence is 15 residues long. The CDR3 region has the DNA TGTGCCAGCAGTGACCGACAGGGAACAGTCAATGAGCAGTTCTTC. Its protein product is CASSDRQGTVNEQFF.

The chain has TRBV29-1 and TRBJ1-4; a weak D match, TRBD1 (5 bases). The ends were cut back, 0 bases at V and 0 bases at J, with 5 bases in the middle. This CDR3 region has 14 residues. Germline lookup yields CDR1 SQVTM and CDR2 ANQGSEA. The CDR3 here is CSVEEGPTNEKLFF. In DNA form, the CDR3 reads TGCAGCGTTGAAGAGGGGCCAACTAATGAAAAACTGTTTTTT. Using reference TRBV29-1 and TRBJ1-4 for the parts outside the CDR3, the full variable domain is SAVISQKPSRDICQRGTSLTIQCQVDSQVTMMFWYRQQPGQSLTLIATANQGSEATYESGFVIDKFPISRPNLTFSTLTVSNMSPEDSSIYLCSVEEGPTNEKLFFGSGTQLSVL.

This chain uses TRBV28 with TRBJ2-7; 11 bases map to TRBD2. CDR3 length: 15 residues. CDR1 and CDR2 (germline): MDHEN, SYDVKM. With V trimmed by 5 bases and J by 5 bases, 8 bases remained unmatched. As DNA, the CDR3 is TGTGCCAGCAGTCCATCACTAGCGGGAGTCCACGAGCAGTACTTC. It encodes CASSPSLAGVHEQYF.

V usage is TRBV6-5 and J usage is TRBJ2-5; unclear D gene. The J call may be faulty, since TRBJ2-7 better matches the DNA end. The CDR3 is 16 amino acids. Germline loops: CDR1 MNHEY, CDR2 SVGAGI. The CDR3 nucleotides are TGTGCCAGCAGTTACTCTATACCTAGAGAGGCCCACGAGCAGTACTTC. Its protein is CASSYSIPREAHEQYF.

V and J are TRBV29-1 and TRBJ2-2, with D perhaps matching TRBD1 (5 bases). Germline assignment: CDR1 SQVTM and CDR2 ANQGSEA. The CDR3 has 14 amino acids. V was trimmed by 4 bases and J by 4 bases, leaving 13 bases between them. CDR3 DNA sequence: TGCAGCGTTGTCCAGGGAAGGTCCACCGGGGAGCTGTTTTTT. Translating it yields CSVVQGRSTGELFF.

This chain joins TRBV2 and TRBJ1-5, with D possibly TRBD1 on 5 matching bases. Trimming left V 2 bases short and J 3 bases short, with 23 bases between. Germline V CDR1 and CDR2: SNHLY, FYNNEI. The CDR3 sequence is 19 residues long. DNA for the CDR3: TGTGCCAGCAGTGAATCCGTTGACAGCCTCTGGGGAATCAATCAGCCCCAGCATTTT. This encodes CASSESVDSLWGINQPQHF.

By its share, this clone is medium-sized. The rearrangement joins TRBV6-1 to TRBJ2-1; D might be TRBD2 (5 bases). The CDR3 is made up of 15 amino acids. V shed 2 bases and J shed 8 bases, with 16 bases lying between them. In germline, CDR1 is MNHNS, CDR2 SASEGT. CDR3 in DNA: TGTGCCAGCAGTGAAAGGGCTAGCAGCTCGGATGAGCAGTTCTTC. It codes for CASSERASSSDEQFF.

The chain couples TRBV29-1 to TRBJ2-2; D might be TRBD1 (6 bases). CDR3 length: 12 amino acids. V dropped 7 bases and J dropped 5 bases, with 11 bases sitting between them. Germline V gene lookup returns CDR1 SQVTM and CDR2 ANQGSEA. In DNA form, the CDR3 reads TGCAGCGCCAGAGGGGGAACCGGGGAGCTGTTTTTT. This gives the protein CSARGGTGELFF.

V gene TRBV5-1 combines with J gene TRBJ2-7; 7 bases line up with TRBD1. The CDR3 is 12 residues long. V shed 4 bases, J shed 7 bases, and the junction held 5 bases outside the gene matches. The germline V gene encodes CDR1 SGHRS and CDR2 YFSETQ. CDR3 amino acids: CASSLDRMEQYF. The CDR3 bases are TGCGCCAGCAGCCTGGACAGGATGGAGCAGTACTTC. Combining the CDR3 with reference TRBV5-1 and TRBJ2-7 gives the whole variable domain KAGVTQTPRYLIKTRGQQVTLSCSPISGHRSVSWYQQTPGQGLQFLFEYFSETQRNKGNFPGRFSGRQFSNSRSEMNVSTLELGDSALYLCASSLDRMEQYFGPGTRLTVT.

The V gene is TRBV7-3, the J gene TRBJ1-1; D unclear. CDR1 SGHTA and CDR2 FQGTGA come from the germline V gene. The CDR3 extends over 13 amino acids. The V gene lost 5 bases and the J gene lost 1 base, with 8 bases spanning the gap. CDR3 sequence (DNA): TGTGCCAGCAGCCAACAGACGAACACTGAAGCTTTCTTT. Its protein product is CASSQQTNTEAFF.